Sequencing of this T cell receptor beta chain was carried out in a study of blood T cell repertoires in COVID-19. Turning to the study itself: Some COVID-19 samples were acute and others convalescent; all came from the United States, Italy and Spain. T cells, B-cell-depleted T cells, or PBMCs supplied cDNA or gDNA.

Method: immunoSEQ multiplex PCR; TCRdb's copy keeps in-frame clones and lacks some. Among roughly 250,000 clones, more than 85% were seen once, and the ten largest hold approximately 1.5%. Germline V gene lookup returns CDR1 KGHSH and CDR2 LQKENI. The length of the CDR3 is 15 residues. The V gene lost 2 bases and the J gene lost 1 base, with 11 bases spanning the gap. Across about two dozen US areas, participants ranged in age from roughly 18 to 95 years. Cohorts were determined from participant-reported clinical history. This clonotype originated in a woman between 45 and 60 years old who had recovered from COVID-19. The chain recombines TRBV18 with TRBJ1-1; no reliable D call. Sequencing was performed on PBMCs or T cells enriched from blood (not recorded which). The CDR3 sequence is CASSPVVSGNTEAFF. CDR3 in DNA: TGTGCCAGCTCACCAGTTGTGTCCGGGAACACTGAAGCTTTCTTT.